The entry below gives a single TCR beta chain sequence along with its context. The antigen is undetermined. These data come from a study of monozygotic twins with inflammatory bowel disease. Making cDNA involved eight separate reactions per sample. TCRdb reworked the 5' RACE reads into one entry per CDR3 protein, no DNA. The sample table includes approximately 110,000 distinct CDR3 sequences. Study findings and constraints: Varying immunosuppressive regimens may have increased patient repertoire variability. Healthy twins shared more clonotypes with others than IBD patients, most markedly active ones. Resolution of different T cell subtypes was not achieved.

Per the germline V gene, CDR1 is MNHEY and CDR2 is SVGEGT. The CDR3 consists of 12 residues. This chain links TRBV6-2 or TRBV6-3 with TRBJ2-3; TCRdb designates TRBD1, a call that cannot be tested without DNA. This TCR derives from a human donor with ulcerative colitis or Crohn's disease, or a healthy co-twin of an affected twin (not recorded which). The sequenced material came from blood. CDR3 amino acids: CASTQGGGTQYF.